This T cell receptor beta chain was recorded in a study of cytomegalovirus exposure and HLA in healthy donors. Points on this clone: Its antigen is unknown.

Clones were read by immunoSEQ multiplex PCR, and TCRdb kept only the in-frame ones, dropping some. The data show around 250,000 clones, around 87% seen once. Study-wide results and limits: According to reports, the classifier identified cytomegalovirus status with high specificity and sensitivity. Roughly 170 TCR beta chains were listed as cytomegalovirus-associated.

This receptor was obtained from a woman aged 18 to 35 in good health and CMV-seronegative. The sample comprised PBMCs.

The CDR3 region has the DNA TGTGCCAGCAGCGTAGCAGGCATCCACGATGGCTACACCTTC. Amino acids: CASSVAGIHDGYTF. This chain connects TRBV9 to TRBJ1-2; D is unresolved. Germline values: CDR1 SGDLS, CDR2 YYNGEE. The CDR3 runs 14 residues. V was shortened by 0 bases and J by 6 bases, with 12 bases between the two germline ends.